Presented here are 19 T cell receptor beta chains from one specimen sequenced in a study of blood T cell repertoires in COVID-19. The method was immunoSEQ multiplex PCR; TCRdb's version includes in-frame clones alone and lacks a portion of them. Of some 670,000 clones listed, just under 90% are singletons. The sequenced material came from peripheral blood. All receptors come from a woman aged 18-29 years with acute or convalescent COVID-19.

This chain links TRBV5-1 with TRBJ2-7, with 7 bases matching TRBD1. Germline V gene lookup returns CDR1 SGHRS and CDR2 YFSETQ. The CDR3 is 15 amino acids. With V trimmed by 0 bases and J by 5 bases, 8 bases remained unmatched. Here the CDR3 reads CASSLAWTGSHEQYF. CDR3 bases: TGCGCCAGCAGCTTGGCCTGGACAGGATCCCACGAGCAGTACTTC.

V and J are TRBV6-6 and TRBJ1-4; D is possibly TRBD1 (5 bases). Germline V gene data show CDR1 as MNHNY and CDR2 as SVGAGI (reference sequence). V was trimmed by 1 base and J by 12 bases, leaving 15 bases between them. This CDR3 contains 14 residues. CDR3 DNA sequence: TGTGCCAGCAGTTACTACCAGGGACGGGAGGAACTGTTTTTT. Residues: CASSYYQGREELFF.

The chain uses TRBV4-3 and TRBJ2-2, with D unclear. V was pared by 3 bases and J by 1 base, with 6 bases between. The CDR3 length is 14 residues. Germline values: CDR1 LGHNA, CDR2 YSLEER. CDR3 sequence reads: CASSHRQNTGELFF. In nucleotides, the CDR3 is TGCGCCAGCAGCCACCGACAGAACACCGGGGAGCTGTTTTTT.

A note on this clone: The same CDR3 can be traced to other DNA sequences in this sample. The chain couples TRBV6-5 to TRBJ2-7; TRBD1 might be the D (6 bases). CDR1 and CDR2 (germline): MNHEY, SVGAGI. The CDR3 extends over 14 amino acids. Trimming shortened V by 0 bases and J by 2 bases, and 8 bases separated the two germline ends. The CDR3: CASSYSGQPYEQYF. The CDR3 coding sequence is TGTGCCAGCAGTTACTCGGGACAACCCTACGAGCAGTACTTC.

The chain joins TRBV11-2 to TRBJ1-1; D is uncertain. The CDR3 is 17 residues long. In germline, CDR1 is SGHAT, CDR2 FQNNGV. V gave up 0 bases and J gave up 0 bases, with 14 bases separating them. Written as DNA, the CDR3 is TGTGCCAGCAGCTTAGATGTTGGAGTAAGCTTGAACACTGAAGCTTTCTTT. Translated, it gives CASSLDVGVSLNTEAFF.

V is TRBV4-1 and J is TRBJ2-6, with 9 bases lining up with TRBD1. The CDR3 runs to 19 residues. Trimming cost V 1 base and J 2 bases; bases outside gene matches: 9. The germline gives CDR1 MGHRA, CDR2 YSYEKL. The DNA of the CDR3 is TGCGCCAGCAGCCAAGGCCGGGTGACAGGGGGGACTGGGGCCAACGTCCTGACTTTC. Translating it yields CASSQGRVTGGTGANVLTF.

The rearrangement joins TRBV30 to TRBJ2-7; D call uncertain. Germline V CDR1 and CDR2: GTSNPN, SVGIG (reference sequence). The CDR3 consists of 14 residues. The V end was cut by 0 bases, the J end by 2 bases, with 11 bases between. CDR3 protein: CAWSVAGTPYEQYF. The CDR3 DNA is TGTGCCTGGAGTGTAGCAGGTACTCCCTACGAGCAGTACTTC.

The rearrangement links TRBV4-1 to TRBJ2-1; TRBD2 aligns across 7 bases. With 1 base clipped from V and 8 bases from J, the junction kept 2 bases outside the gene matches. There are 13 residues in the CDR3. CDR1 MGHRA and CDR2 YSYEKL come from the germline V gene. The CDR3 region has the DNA TGCGCCAGCAGCCAAGGGGACTATTATGAGCAGTTCTTC. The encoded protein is CASSQGDYYEQFF.

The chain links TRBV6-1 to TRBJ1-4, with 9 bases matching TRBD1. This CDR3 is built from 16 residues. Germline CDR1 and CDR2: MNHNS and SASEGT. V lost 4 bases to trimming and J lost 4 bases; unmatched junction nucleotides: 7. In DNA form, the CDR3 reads TGTGCCAGCAGTGCCGACAGGGGGGAACTTAATGAAAAACTGTTTTTT. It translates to CASSADRGELNEKLFF.

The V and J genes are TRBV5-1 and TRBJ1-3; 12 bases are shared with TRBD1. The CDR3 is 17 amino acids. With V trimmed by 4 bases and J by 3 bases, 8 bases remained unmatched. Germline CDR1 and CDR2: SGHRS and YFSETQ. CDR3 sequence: CASSPGQGARNGNTIYF. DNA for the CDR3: TGCGCCAGCAGCCCGGGACAGGGGGCGCGGAATGGAAACACCATATATTTT.

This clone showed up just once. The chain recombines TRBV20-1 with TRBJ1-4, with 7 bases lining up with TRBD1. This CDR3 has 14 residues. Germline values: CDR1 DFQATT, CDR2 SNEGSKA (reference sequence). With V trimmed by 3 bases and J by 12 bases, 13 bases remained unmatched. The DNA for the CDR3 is TGCAGTGCTAGTCCACCTAGGGGGCCTGGGGAACTGTTTTTT. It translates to CSASPPRGPGELFF.

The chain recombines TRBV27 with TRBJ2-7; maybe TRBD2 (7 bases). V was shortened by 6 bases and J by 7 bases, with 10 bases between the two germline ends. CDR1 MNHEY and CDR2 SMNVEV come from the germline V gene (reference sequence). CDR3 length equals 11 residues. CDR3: CASRRGGEQYF. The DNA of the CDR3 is TGTGCCAGCAGAAGGGGGGGGGAGCAGTACTTC.

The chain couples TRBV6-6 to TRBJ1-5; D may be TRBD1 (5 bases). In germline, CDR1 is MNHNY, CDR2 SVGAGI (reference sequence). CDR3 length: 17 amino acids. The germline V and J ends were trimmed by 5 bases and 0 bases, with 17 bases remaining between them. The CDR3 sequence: CASSLEKTGFSNQPQHF. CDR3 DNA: TGTGCCAGCAGTCTAGAAAAAACAGGCTTTAGCAATCAGCCCCAGCATTTT.

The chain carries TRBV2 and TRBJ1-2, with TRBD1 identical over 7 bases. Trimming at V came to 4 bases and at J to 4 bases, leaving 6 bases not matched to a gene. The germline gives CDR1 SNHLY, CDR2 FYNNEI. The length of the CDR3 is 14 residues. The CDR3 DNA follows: TGTGCCAGCAGTGGACAGGGCCTGAGCTATGGCTACACCTTC. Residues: CASSGQGLSYGYTF.

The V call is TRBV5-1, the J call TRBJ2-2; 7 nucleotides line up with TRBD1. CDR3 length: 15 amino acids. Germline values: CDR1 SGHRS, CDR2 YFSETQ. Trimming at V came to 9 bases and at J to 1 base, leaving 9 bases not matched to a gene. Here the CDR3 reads CATQTGTVNTGELFF. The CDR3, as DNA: TGCGCCACCCAAACCGGGACAGTGAACACCGGGGAGCTGTTTTTT.

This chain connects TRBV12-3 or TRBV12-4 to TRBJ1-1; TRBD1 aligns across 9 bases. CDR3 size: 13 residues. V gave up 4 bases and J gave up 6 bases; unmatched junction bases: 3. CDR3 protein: CASSSRQGAEAFF. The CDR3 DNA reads TGTGCCAGCAGTTCCCGACAGGGGGCTGAAGCTTTCTTT.

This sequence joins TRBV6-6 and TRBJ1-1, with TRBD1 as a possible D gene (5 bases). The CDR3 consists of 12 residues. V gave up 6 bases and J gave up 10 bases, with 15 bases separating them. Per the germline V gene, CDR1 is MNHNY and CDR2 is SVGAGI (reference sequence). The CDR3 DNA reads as TGTGCCAGCAGCAACGTAGGGGTTGGAGCTTTCTTT. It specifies CASSNVGVGAFF.

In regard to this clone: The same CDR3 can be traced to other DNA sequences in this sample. The CDR3 here is CASSLGDSYTGELFF. The CDR3 DNA follows: TGTGCCAGCAGCTTGGGGGACAGTTACACCGGGGAGCTGTTTTTT. V is TRBV5-6 and J is TRBJ2-2; 7 bases agree with TRBD1. The CDR3 runs to 15 residues. Per the germline V gene, CDR1 is SGHDT and CDR2 is YYEEEE. The trim removed 0 bases at V and 3 bases at J, leaving 2 bases unmatched.

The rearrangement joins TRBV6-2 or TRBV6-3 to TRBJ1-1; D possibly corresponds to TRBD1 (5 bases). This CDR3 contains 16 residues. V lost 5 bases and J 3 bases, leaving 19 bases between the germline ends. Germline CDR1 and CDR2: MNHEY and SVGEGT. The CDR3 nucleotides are TGTGCCAGCAGTCGTGGGGCGCGAACGAAGGACACTGAAGCTTTCTTT. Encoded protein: CASSRGARTKDTEAFF.